Listed here are 27 T cell receptor beta chains from one sample, sequenced in a study of Graves' ophthalmopathy and Graves' hyperthyroidism. CDR3 regions of TCR beta were amplified from RNA transcripts. RT-PCR with HTBI primers came first, then second-round multiplex PCR. TCRdb reprocessed the multiplex PCR reads via MiXCR and lists one record per CDR3 protein. Altogether hundreds of thousands of distinct CDR3 sequences are present, around 20% being singletons, with the ten largest covering around 3.2%. The sequencing input was peripheral blood. The receptor set was obtained from a young woman with stable Graves' hyperthyroidism.

This chain connects TRBV5-1 to TRBJ1-6; TRBD1 agrees at 7 bases. The trim removed 1 base at V and 5 bases at J, leaving 3 bases unmatched. The CDR3 consists of 15 residues. Germline loops: CDR1 SGHRS, CDR2 YFSETQ. CDR3 residues: CASSLYGTDNSPLHF. In nucleotides, the CDR3 is TGCGCCAGCAGCTTGTACGGGACAGATAATTCACCCCTCCACTTT.

This clonotype was seen at least ten times. V usage is TRBV12-3 or TRBV12-4 and J usage is TRBJ1-1; D is possibly TRBD1 (5 bases). The CDR3 consists of 14 residues. V was cut by 3 bases and J by 1 base, with 9 bases left in between. The CDR3, as DNA: TGTGCCAGCAGTTTTCAGGGAAAGAACACTGAAGCTTTCTTT. Protein: CASSFQGKNTEAFF.

This clonotype has at least ten counts. The chain is built from TRBV7-8 and TRBJ1-5, with D tentatively TRBD1 (5 bases). Germline V lookup: CDR1 SGHVS, CDR2 FQNEAQ. Trimming cost V 6 bases and J 4 bases, with 16 bases left between them. The CDR3 is 15 residues long. The chain's CDR3 is CASRPDSVRNQPQHF. The DNA for the CDR3 is TGTGCCAGCAGACCCGACAGTGTAAGAAATCAGCCCCAGCATTTT. Full variable domain (missing parts from reference TRBV7-8 and TRBJ1-5): GAGVSQSPRYKVAKRGQDVALRCDPISGHVSLFWYQQALGQGPEFLTYFQNEAQLDKSGLPSDRFFAERPEGSVSTLKIQRTQQEDSAVYLCASRPDSVRNQPQHFGDGTRLSIL.

This clonotype occurred many times. V is TRBV3-1 and J is TRBJ1-5, with D tentatively TRBD1 (5 bases). Germline V gives CDR1 LGHDT, CDR2 YNNKEL (reference sequence). V gave up 4 bases and J gave up 5 bases, with 15 bases separating them. This CDR3 comprises 15 residues. The CDR3 is CASSPGTRGDQPQHF. The CDR3 DNA reads TGTGCCAGCAGCCCCGGGACCCGAGGGGATCAGCCCCAGCATTTT.

This clonotype was seen a few times. The CDR3 nucleotides read TGTGCCAGCAGTTACGGGACCCCAGGGGTGCATTCACCCCTCCACTTT. Protein sequence: CASSYGTPGVHSPLHF. This rearrangement joins TRBV9 to TRBJ1-6, with a tentative D call TRBD1 (6 bases). Trimming stripped 5 bases from V and 8 bases from J, with 20 bases between. This CDR3 has 16 residues. Germline V lookup: CDR1 SGDLS, CDR2 YYNGEE.

The table lists this clonotype with a few counts. The V and J genes are TRBV6-1 and TRBJ1-5; D is perhaps TRBD1 (5 bases). The CDR3 length is 15 residues. The V gene lost 3 bases and the J gene lost 6 bases, with 15 bases spanning the gap. From germline, CDR1 is MNHNS and CDR2 SASEGT. CDR3 loop: CASSEGQSWSQPQHF. The CDR3 DNA follows: TGTGCCAGCAGTGAGGGGCAGTCTTGGAGTCAGCCCCAGCATTTT.

The chain links TRBV27 to TRBJ2-7, with D possibly being TRBD2 (6 bases). Germline loops: CDR1 MNHEY, CDR2 SMNVEV (reference sequence). The CDR3 is made up of 17 amino acids. Trimming stripped 4 bases from V and 1 base from J, with 20 bases between. As DNA, the CDR3 is TGTGCCAGCAGTTACGGCGTGGGGCGGGGACCTTCCTACGAGCAGTACTTC. Translated, it gives CASSYGVGRGPSYEQYF.

This clonotype was detected only a few times. The chain combines TRBV12-3 or TRBV12-4 with TRBJ1-2; 7 bases match TRBD1. Trimming took 7 bases from V and 8 from J; bases not matched to a gene: 10. CDR3 length: 13 residues. In nucleotides, the CDR3 is TGTGCCAGCACCGTAAGTGGGACAGAAGGCTACACCTTC. Amino acids: CASTVSGTEGYTF.

The chain couples TRBV7-2 to TRBJ2-5, with D perhaps assigned TRBD1 or TRBD2 (5 bases each). V was shortened by 5 bases and J by 4 bases, with 11 bases between the two germline ends. CDR1 and CDR2 (germline): SGHTA, FQGNSA. CDR3 size: 13 residues. This chain's CDR3 is CASSPKGTETQYF. The DNA of the CDR3 is TGTGCCAGCAGCCCCAAAGGGACAGAGACCCAGTACTTC.

This clonotype was observed many times. The CDR3 coding sequence is TGCGCCAGCAGCTTGGAGACTAGCGGGAGCGGCACCGGGGAGCTGTTTTTT. This translates into CASSLETSGSGTGELFF. The chain links TRBV5-1 to TRBJ2-2, with TRBD2 matching over 12 bases. V shed 0 bases and J 4 bases; nucleotides not matched to a gene: 4. Germline CDR1 SGHRS, CDR2 YFSETQ. This CDR3 contains 17 residues.

The genes are TRBV11-2 and TRBJ1-3, with 9 bases lining up with TRBD1. The CDR3 loop spans 15 amino acids. V lost 4 bases to trimming and J lost 4 bases; unmatched junction nucleotides: 5. CDR1 and CDR2 (germline): SGHAT, FQNNGV. The CDR3 sequence: CASSSRDRDGNTIYF. The CDR3 DNA sequence: TGTGCCAGCAGCTCCCGGGACAGGGACGGAAACACCATATATTTT.

The V and J genes are TRBV28 and TRBJ1-2; D is possibly TRBD1 (5 bases). The germline V and J ends were trimmed by 6 bases and 5 bases, with 16 bases remaining between them. The CDR3 sequence is 14 residues long. Germline V gene data show CDR1 as MDHEN and CDR2 as SYDVKM. The CDR3 nucleotides read TGTGCCAGCAGGGAGCAGGGAACCGCTTATGGCTACACCTTC. The encoded protein is CASREQGTAYGYTF.

At least ten counts were recorded for this clonotype. The CDR3 here is CASSERGTDYNSPLHF. CDR3 nucleotide sequence: TGTGCCAGCAGTGAAAGAGGGACCGACTATAATTCACCCCTCCACTTT. The chain links TRBV6-1 to TRBJ1-6; weak D call: TRBD1 (5 bases). Trimming removed 2 bases at V and 3 bases at J, with 11 bases between. CDR1 MNHNS and CDR2 SASEGT come from the germline V gene. This CDR3 comprises 16 residues.

This clonotype showed up many times. The chain recombines TRBV29-1 with TRBJ2-5; D is uncertain. Germline loops: CDR1 SQVTM, CDR2 ANQGSEA. The V gene lost 3 bases and the J gene lost 4 bases, with 6 bases spanning the gap. The CDR3 loop spans 11 amino acids. CDR3 bases: TGCAGCGTTGAGGATCTAGAGACCCAGTACTTC. It codes for CSVEDLETQYF. Together with reference TRBV29-1 and TRBJ2-5, the CDR3 gives the full variable domain: SAVISQKPSRDICQRGTSLTIQCQVDSQVTMMFWYRQQPGQSLTLIATANQGSEATYESGFVIDKFPISRPNLTFSTLTVSNMSPEDSSIYLCSVEDLETQYFGPGTRLLVL.

The sample holds many counts of this clonotype. V usage is TRBV4-1 and J usage is TRBJ1-1, with D hard to call. The CDR3 sequence is 17 residues long. Trimming removed 3 bases from V and 0 bases from J, with 17 bases in between. From germline, CDR1 is MGHRA and CDR2 YSYEKL. The CDR3 DNA follows: TGCGCCAGCAGCCAGGGAGGGCGTTTTAGGATGAACACTGAAGCTTTCTTT. Amino acids: CASSQGGRFRMNTEAFF.

This clonotype was observed many times. V is TRBV2 and J is TRBJ2-2, with 9 bases aligning to TRBD1. The CDR3 extends over 19 amino acids. The germline V gene has CDR1 SNHLY and CDR2 FYNNEI. Losses at the gene ends were 6 bases for V and 5 bases for J; bases not matched to a gene: 19. The CDR3: CASSPGDTGTGIITGELFF. For the CDR3, the DNA is TGTGCCAGCAGCCCGGGGGACACCGGGACAGGGATTATTACCGGGGAGCTGTTTTTT.

This clonotype was found many times. The CDR3 DNA is TGTGCCAGCAGTTTACGGGGGGGCGTTGAGACCCAGTACTTC. Translated: CASSLRGGVETQYF. The rearrangement links TRBV12-3 or TRBV12-4 to TRBJ2-5; TRBD2 aligns across 8 bases. This CDR3 is 14 amino acids long. The V and J ends lost 2 bases and 5 bases, in that order; junction bases with no gene match: 4.

The rearrangement joins TRBV6-2 or TRBV6-3 to TRBJ2-7; D perhaps matches TRBD2 (6 bases). From germline, CDR1 is MNHEY and CDR2 SVGEGT. The length of the CDR3 is 14 residues. V lost 6 bases, J lost 6 bases, and 18 bases lay in between. CDR3 loop: CASRTPGLLSEQYF. The CDR3 coding sequence is TGTGCCAGCAGAACTCCGGGACTGCTATCCGAGCAGTACTTC.

A few counts support this clonotype. The chain uses TRBV2 and TRBJ1-2, with D possibly TRBD1 on 5 matching bases. The CDR3 is 12 residues long. Between the trimmed V and J ends, which lost 11 bases and 2 bases, there was a span of 12 bases. Germline CDR1 and CDR2: SNHLY and FYNNEI. CDR3 DNA sequence: TGTGCCGGCACAGGACCAAACTATGGCTACACCTTC. This gives the protein CAGTGPNYGYTF. Filled out from reference TRBV2 and TRBJ1-2, the complete variable domain reads EPEVTQTPSHQVTQMGQEVILRCVPISNHLYFYWYRQILGQKVEFLVSFYNNEISEKSEIFDDQFSVERPDGSNFTLKIRSTKLEDSAMYFCAGTGPNYGYTFGSGTRLTVV.

At least ten counts were recorded for this clonotype. The chain is built from TRBV19 and TRBJ1-5, with a possible D match to TRBD1 (5 bases). Trimming shortened V by 7 bases and J by 4 bases, and 14 bases separated the two germline ends. The length of the CDR3 is 14 residues. CDR1 and CDR2 (germline): LNHDA, SQIVND (reference sequence). The CDR3: CASTYPGANQPQHF. CDR3 nucleotide sequence: TGTGCCAGTACCTACCCCGGGGCTAATCAGCCCCAGCATTTT.

Regarding this clonotype: A much larger clone lies one base from this, so it may be a read error. The chain has TRBV6-1 and TRBJ2-7; a weak D match, TRBD1 (6 bases). Germline V lookup: CDR1 MNHNS, CDR2 SASEGT. V lost 10 bases and J lost 5, with 12 bases in between. The CDR3 totals 11 residues. CDR3 region: CATQGPHEQYF. The CDR3 DNA follows: TGTGCCACTCAGGGGCCCCACGAGCAGTACTTC.

J is TRBJ1-1 and V is TRBV30; D is uncertain. V was clipped by 2 bases and J by 1 base, with 5 bases between them. Germline loops: CDR1 GTSNPN, CDR2 SVGIG (reference sequence). The CDR3 contains 12 residues. As DNA, the CDR3 is TGTGCCTGGAGTACGAGGAACACTGAAGCTTTCTTT. Its translation: CAWSTRNTEAFF. The whole variable domain, remainder taken from reference TRBV30 and TRBJ1-1, is SQTIHQWPATLVQPVGSPLSLECTVEGTSNPNLYWYRQAAGRGLQLLFYSVGIGQISSEVPQNLSASRPQDRQFILSSKKLLLSDSGFYLCAWSTRNTEAFFGQGTRLTVV.

The chain links TRBV12-3 or TRBV12-4 to TRBJ1-1; D is unclear. V was pared by 4 bases and J by 1 base, with 13 bases between. This CDR3 has 15 residues. Here the CDR3 reads CASSWETPPNTEAFF. CDR3 coding DNA: TGTGCCAGCAGTTGGGAGACACCGCCGAACACTGAAGCTTTCTTT.

In this sample, this clonotype turned up once. This chain links TRBV6-1 with TRBJ2-7, with 7 bases fitting TRBD1. V dropped 6 bases and J dropped 2; count of bases not matched to a gene: 7. From germline, CDR1 is MNHNS and CDR2 SASEGT. CDR3 size: 14 residues. The CDR3 sequence: CASRSGTAAYEQYF. In nucleotides, the CDR3 is TGTGCCAGCAGGTCCGGGACAGCTGCCTACGAGCAGTACTTC.

This clonotype has a count of ten or more. The CDR3, as DNA: TGTGCCAGCAGGAGAGGACTAGCGGGAGGTCCCTCCTACGAGCAGTACTTC. It encodes CASRRGLAGGPSYEQYF. J is TRBJ2-7 and V is TRBV28; 14 positions match TRBD2. Germline CDR1 and CDR2: MDHEN and SYDVKM. The CDR3 runs 17 residues. Unmatched junction bases numbered 7, after V lost 6 bases and J lost 0 bases.

This clonotype was picked up many times. The chain employs TRBV7-2 and TRBJ2-5; D is unresolved. The V end was cut by 2 bases, the J end by 0 bases, with 7 bases between. CDR1 is SGHTA, CDR2 FQGNSA, per germline. There are 14 residues in the CDR3. The CDR3 DNA reads as TGTGCCAGCAGCTTATGGCAGGACCAAGAGACCCAGTACTTC. It encodes CASSLWQDQETQYF.

Many counts were recorded for this clonotype. The V and J genes are TRBV9 and TRBJ2-7; no reliable D call. The CDR3 has 14 amino acids. Per germline, CDR1 SGDLS and CDR2 YYNGEE. Between the trimmed V and J ends, which lost 0 bases and 3 bases, there was a span of 10 bases. The CDR3 is CASSVDFGRYEQYF. Written as DNA, the CDR3 is TGTGCCAGCAGCGTAGATTTCGGTCGCTACGAGCAGTACTTC.